One T cell receptor beta chain is described in this entry. This record comes from a study of shared clonotypes between healthy human individuals. Germline CDR1 WNHNN, CDR2 SYGVQD (reference sequence). Trimming cost V 2 bases and J 5 bases; bases outside gene matches: 8. This CDR3 comprises 15 residues. Data came from immunoSEQ multiplex PCR; TCRdb stores just in-frame clones and leaves some out. The table shows about 1 million clones, with about 75% occurring only once. The chain combines TRBV10-1 with TRBJ1-1; 7 positions match TRBD1. Sequencing was performed on memory CD4+ T cells sorted from blood. Noted subset: CD45RA-negative fraction. This TCR came from a man aged 18-30 years in good health. CDR3 in amino acids: CASSEGNTGETEAFF. In nucleotides, the CDR3 is TGCGCCAGCAGTGAGGGCAATACAGGGGAGACTGAAGCTTTCTTT.